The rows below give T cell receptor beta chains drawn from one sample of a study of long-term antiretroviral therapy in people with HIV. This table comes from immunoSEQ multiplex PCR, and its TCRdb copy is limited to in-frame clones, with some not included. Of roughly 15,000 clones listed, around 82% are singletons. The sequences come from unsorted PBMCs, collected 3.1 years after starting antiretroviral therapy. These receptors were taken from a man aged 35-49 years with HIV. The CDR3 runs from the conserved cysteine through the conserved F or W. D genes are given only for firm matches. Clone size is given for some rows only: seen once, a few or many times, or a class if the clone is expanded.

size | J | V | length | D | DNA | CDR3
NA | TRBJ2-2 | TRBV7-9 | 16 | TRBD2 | TGTGCCAGCAGCCTCCTAGCGGGAGAGAACACCGGGGAGCTGTTTTTT | CASSLLAGENTGELFF
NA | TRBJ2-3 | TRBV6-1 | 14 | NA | TGTGCCACCCGACAGGGTTGGGGGGCAGATACGCAGTATTTT | CATRQGWGADTQYF
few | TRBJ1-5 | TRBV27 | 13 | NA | TGTGCCAGCAGTTTATCCTTTCAACAGCCCCAGCATTTT | CASSLSFQQPQHF
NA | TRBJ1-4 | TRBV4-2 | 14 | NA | TGTGCCAGCAGCCAAGGGGGGTCGAATGAAAAACTGTTTTTT | CASSQGGSNEKLFF
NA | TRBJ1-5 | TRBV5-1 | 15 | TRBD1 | TGCGCCAGCAGCTTGGAACCAGGGGACAGTCAGCCCCAGCATTTT | CASSLEPGDSQPQHF
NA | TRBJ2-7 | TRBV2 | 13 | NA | TGTGCCAGCAGTGAAGCCCCCCCCTACGAGCAGTACTTC | CASSEAPPYEQYF
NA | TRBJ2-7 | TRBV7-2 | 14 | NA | TGTGCCAGCAGCTCGCCTACGGGCCGCTACGAGCAGTACTTC | CASSSPTGRYEQYF
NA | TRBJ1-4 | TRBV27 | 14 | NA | TGTGCCAGCAGCTTCGAAAGCCCTAATGAAAAACTGTTTTTT | CASSFESPNEKLFF
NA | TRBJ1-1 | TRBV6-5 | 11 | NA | TGTGCCAGCAGTTACATGGCTGAAGCTTTCTTT | CASSYMAEAFF
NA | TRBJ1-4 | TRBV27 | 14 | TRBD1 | TGTGCCAGCAGGCAGGGGGGTTCTAATGAAAAACTGTTTTTT | CASRQGGSNEKLFF
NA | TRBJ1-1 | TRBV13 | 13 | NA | TGTGCCAGCAGCTCCGGGGACAACACTGAAGCTTTCTTT | CASSSGDNTEAFF